This record looks at one T cell receptor (beta chain) sequence and its context. The antigen is undetermined. The sample is drawn from a study of blood T cells in healthy people across ages. Study-wide findings and caveats: Higher diversity and more naive CD4+ cells were features of long-lived donors, compared to aged donors. Changes seen in expanded clonotypes were possibly confounded by donor CMV status left unknown.

Each donor supplied around 9.9 milliliters of peripheral blood. With a J-beta primer mix and a sample-barcoded 5' primer, a second PCR ran about 6 to 11 cycles. Each sample yielded at least 3 million CDR3-containing paired-end reads. TCRdb re-called the 5' RACE reads through MiXCR, storing one row per CDR3 protein. The sample has some 1.8 million distinct CDR3 sequences, roughly 43% seen once. CDR1 is DFQATT and CDR2 is SNEGSKA in the germline V gene (reference sequence). The CDR3 totals 15 residues. Trimming took off 3 bases at V and 5 bases at J, with 19 bases between the two ends. The sequence was collected from a human donor in good health. The sequenced material came from blood. V is TRBV20-1 and J is TRBJ1-2; possibly TRBD1 for D (5 bases). For the CDR3, the DNA is TGCAGTGCTAGTGGAGGTTTGGGGACCCTTTATGGCTACACCTTC. Translating gives CSASGGLGTLYGYTF.